This is a list of T cell receptor beta chains from one sample in a study of shared clonotypes between healthy human individuals. Sequenced by immunoSEQ multiplex PCR; TCRdb stores in-frame clones only, minus some. Altogether nearly 1 million clones are present, around three quarters being singletons, with the ten largest covering over 1.3%. Sequencing was done on a sample of memory CD4+ T cells sorted from blood. These receptors all come from a man between 18 and 29 years old in good health. Both conserved end residues are part of each CDR3. The order of the fields is V gene, clone size, D gene, J gene, CDR3 DNA, CDR3 protein. D genes are given only for firm matches. Expanded clones get a size class; other rows say once, few or many, or leave the size out.

TRBV29-1	many	.	TRBJ1-3	TGCAGCGTGCAGGGATCTGGAAACACCATATATTTT	CSVQGSGNTIYF
TRBV11-2	few	.	TRBJ2-7	TGTGCCAGCAGCTTGGGTAGTTCCTACGAGCAGTACTTC	CASSLGSSYEQYF
TRBV18	.	.	TRBJ2-7	TGTGCCAGCTCACCGGGTGCTCAGGGTCATGGGTACGAGCAGTACTTC	CASSPGAQGHGYEQYF
TRBV5-1	.	.	TRBJ2-7	TGCGCCAGCACCCGTGTTATCGGTGAAGGATACGAGCAGTACTTC	CASTRVIGEGYEQYF
TRBV21-1	.	.	TRBJ2-1	TGTGCCAGCAGCACAGTGGGTGAGACTAGAACGCAGAATGAGCAGTTCTTC	CASSTVGETRTQNEQFF
TRBV5-1	.	TRBD2	TRBJ2-2	TGCGCCAGCAGCTTGGCCGTGGGAGGGATCACCGGGGAGCTGTTTTTT	CASSLAVGGITGELFF
TRBV28	.	.	TRBJ2-7	TGTGCCAGCAGTTTTTCCAGGGGCCAGCAGTACTTC	CASSFSRGQQYF
TRBV7-2	.	TRBD1	TRBJ2-6	TGTGCCAGCAGCCGCCAACAGGGGGCTGGGGCCAACGTCCTGACTTTC	CASSRQQGAGANVLTF
TRBV14	.	.	TRBJ2-5	TGTGCCAGCAGCCAAGTCTGGGAGACCCAGTACTTC	CASSQVWETQYF
TRBV7-9	.	.	TRBJ2-5	TGTGCCAGCAGCGTATCTAGCCCAGAGACCCAGTACTTC	CASSVSSPETQYF
TRBV5-1	.	.	TRBJ2-6	TGCGCCAGCAGCTCTCCTTTTTCTGGGGCCAACGTCCTGACTTTC	CASSSPFSGANVLTF
TRBV5-4	.	TRBD1	TRBJ2-5	TGTGCCAGCAGCCTACAGGGGGGCTTTGAGACCCAGTACTTC	CASSLQGGFETQYF
TRBV5-5	.	.	TRBJ2-3	TGTGCCAGCAGCTTTGAAGGTTTAAAGTCAGATACGCAGTATTTT	CASSFEGLKSDTQYF
TRBV4-1	.	.	TRBJ2-2	TGCGCCAGCAGCGCCACCGGGACGCGGAACACCGGGGAGCTGTTTTTT	CASSATGTRNTGELFF
TRBV10-3	few	TRBD1	TRBJ2-2	TGTGCATCCCGGAAACAGGGGGCTTGGGACACCGGGGAGCTGTTTTTT	CASRKQGAWDTGELFF
TRBV19	.	TRBD2	TRBJ2-2	TGTGCCAGTAGTATCCCCGGGGGGGCCAACGGGGAGCTGTTTTTT	CASSIPGGANGELFF
TRBV7-9	once	.	TRBJ1-6	TGTGCCAGCAGCCCGGCCGTATCTTATAATTCACCCCTCCACTTT	CASSPAVSYNSPLHF
TRBV5-4	.	TRBD1	TRBJ2-7	TGTGCCAGCAGCTTAGGACAGGGGCGACTCTCCTACGAGCAGTACTTC	CASSLGQGRLSYEQYF
TRBV6-5	.	.	TRBJ2-7	TGTGCCAGCAGTCGCGACGGCTACGAGCAGTACTTC	CASSRDGYEQYF
TRBV11-2	.	TRBD2	TRBJ2-5	TGTGCCAGCAGCCTCCGCGGTAGCGGGAGGGCCGGGGAGACCCAGTACTTC	CASSLRGSGRAGETQYF
TRBV18	few	.	TRBJ2-1	TGTGCCAGCTCACCATTGCCCCCATCGGGTGCTGAGCAGTTCTTC	CASSPLPPSGAEQFF
TRBV7-2	few	.	TRBJ2-2	TGTGCCAGCAGCTACACCCTCCGGCAGGGGCGGACCGGGGAGCTGTTTTTT	CASSYTLRQGRTGELFF
TRBV4-3	.	.	TRBJ2-3	TGCGCCAGCAGCCTAAGGACTAGCACAGATACGCAGTATTTT	CASSLRTSTDTQYF
TRBV7-9	once	.	TRBJ1-2	TGTGCCAGCAGCTTAGCAGCGGGGGGCGCAGGGTATGGCTACACCTTC	CASSLAAGGAGYGYTF
TRBV5-5	few	.	TRBJ1-1	TGTGCCAGCAGCTTGGCGCCGAAGAACACTGAAGCTTTCTTT	CASSLAPKNTEAFF
TRBV28	once	.	TRBJ2-7	TGTGCCAGCGGCACAGGGTTGGGCTACGAGCAGTACTTC	CASGTGLGYEQYF
TRBV6-5	.	.	TRBJ1-1	TGTGCCAGCAGCTGGGGCCGGAACACTGAAGCTTTCTTT	CASSWGRNTEAFF
TRBV28	.	TRBD1	TRBJ2-6	TGTGCCAGCAGTTTAACAGGGGATTTCTCTGGGGCCAACGTCCTGACTTTC	CASSLTGDFSGANVLTF